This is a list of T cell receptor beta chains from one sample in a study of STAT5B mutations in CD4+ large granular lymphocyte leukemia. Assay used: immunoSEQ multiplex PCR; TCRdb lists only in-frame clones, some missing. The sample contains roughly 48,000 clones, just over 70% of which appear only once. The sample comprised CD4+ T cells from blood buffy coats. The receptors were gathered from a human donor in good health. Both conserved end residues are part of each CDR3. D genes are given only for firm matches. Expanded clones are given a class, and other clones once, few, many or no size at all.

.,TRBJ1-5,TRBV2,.,CASSLQGFSNQPQHF,TGTGCCAGCAGTCTACAGGGTTTTAGCAATCAGCCCCAGCATTTT
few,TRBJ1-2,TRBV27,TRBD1,CASKKTGLGGYTF,TGTGCCAGCAAGAAGACAGGGTTGGGGGGCTACACCTTC
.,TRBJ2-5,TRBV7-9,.,CASSPRQVLGETQYF,TGTGCCAGCAGCCCGAGACAGGTCCTAGGGGAGACCCAGTACTTC
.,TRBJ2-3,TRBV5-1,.,CASSLGGWATDTQYF,TGCGCCAGCAGCTTGGGAGGGTGGGCCACAGATACGCAGTATTTT
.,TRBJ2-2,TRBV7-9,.,CASSLSGLSGELFF,TGTGCCAGCAGCTTAAGTGGACTGTCCGGGGAGCTGTTTTTT
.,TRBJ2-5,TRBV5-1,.,CASSQGQETQYF,TGCGCCAGCAGTCAGGGCCAAGAGACCCAGTACTTC
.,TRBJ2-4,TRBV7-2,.,CASSLVAQAKNIQYF,TGTGCCAGCAGCTTAGTGGCCCAAGCCAAAAACATTCAGTACTTC
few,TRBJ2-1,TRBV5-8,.,CASSLVGPYNEQFF,TGTGCCAGCAGCTTGGTGGGGCCCTACAATGAGCAGTTCTTC
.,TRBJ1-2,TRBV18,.,CASSPREGASIGYTF,TGTGCCAGCTCACCGCGTGAGGGAGCGTCGATTGGCTACACCTTC
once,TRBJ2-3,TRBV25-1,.,CASSAGSPTDTQYF,TGTGCCAGCAGTGCCGGGTCCCCCACAGATACGCAGTATTTT
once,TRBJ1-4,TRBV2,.,CASSEQLDSEKLFF,TGTGCCAGCAGTGAACAGTTGGATTCAGAAAAACTGTTTTTT
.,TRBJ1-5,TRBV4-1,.,CASSQETGDQPQHF,TGCGCCAGCAGCCAAGAGACAGGTGATCAGCCCCAGCATTTT
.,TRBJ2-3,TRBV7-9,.,CASSLMGGPDTQYF,TGTGCCAGCAGCTTAATGGGGGGGCCGGATACGCAGTATTTT
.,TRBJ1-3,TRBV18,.,CASSPGGPGSGNTIYF,TGTGCCAGCTCACCGGGAGGCCCAGGCTCTGGAAACACCATATATTTT
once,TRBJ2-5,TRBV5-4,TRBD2,CASSLGLAGETQYF,TGTGCCAGCAGCTTGGGACTAGCTGGTGAGACCCAGTACTTC
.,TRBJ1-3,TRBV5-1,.,CASSLSSGMDGNTIYF,TGCGCCAGCAGCTTGTCGAGCGGGATGGACGGAAACACCATATATTTT
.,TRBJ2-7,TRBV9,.,CASSVGPRGSEQYF,TGTGCCAGCAGCGTAGGTCCCAGGGGTAGCGAGCAGTACTTC
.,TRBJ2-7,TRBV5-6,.,CASSTGRSSYEQYF,TGTGCCAGCAGCACGGGACGTAGCTCCTACGAGCAGTACTTC
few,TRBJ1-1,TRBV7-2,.,CASSLLGDTEAFF,TGTGCCAGCAGCTTACTTGGGGACACTGAAGCTTTCTTT
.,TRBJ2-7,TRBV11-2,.,CASSTLVGHRSYEQYF,TGTGCCAGCAGCACTCTCGTCGGCCACCGCTCCTACGAGCAGTACTTC
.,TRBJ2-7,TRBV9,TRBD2,CASSSGTSGGPYEQYF,TGTGCCAGCAGCTCAGGGACTAGCGGGGGGCCCTACGAGCAGTACTTC
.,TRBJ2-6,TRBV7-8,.,CASSVHAETSGANVLTF,TGTGCCAGCAGCGTGCACGCCGAGACCTCTGGGGCCAACGTCCTGACTTTC
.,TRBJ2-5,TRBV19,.,CASSSPSSETQYF,TGTGCCAGTAGTAGTCCCTCCTCTGAGACCCAGTACTTC
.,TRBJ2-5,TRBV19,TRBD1,CASSITGEETQYF,TGTGCCAGTAGTATCACAGGGGAAGAGACCCAGTACTTC
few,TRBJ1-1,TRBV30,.,CAWSETETEAFF,TGTGCCTGGAGTGAGACGGAAACTGAAGCTTTCTTT
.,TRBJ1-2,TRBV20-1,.,CSAQRAYGYTF,TGCAGTGCCCAGCGAGCTTATGGCTACACCTTC
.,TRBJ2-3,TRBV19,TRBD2,CASSSGSGGVTDTQYF,TGTGCCAGTAGTTCCGGCAGCGGGGGCGTCACAGATACGCAGTATTTT
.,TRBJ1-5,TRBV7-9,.,CASSLSVGGESNQPQHF,TGTGCCAGCAGCTTATCGGTGGGGGGGGAAAGCAATCAGCCCCAGCATTTT
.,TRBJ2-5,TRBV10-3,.,CAIRGGGSETQYF,TGTGCCATCCGAGGCGGGGGCTCAGAGACCCAGTACTTC
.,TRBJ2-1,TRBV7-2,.,CASSLAQTNEQFF,TGTGCCAGCAGCTTAGCGCAGACTAATGAGCAGTTCTTC
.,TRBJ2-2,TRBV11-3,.,CASSLEGGYGELFF,TGTGCCAGCAGCTTAGAAGGGGGGTACGGGGAGCTGTTTTTT
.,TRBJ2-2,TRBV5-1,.,CASSLGTGRTGELFF,TGCGCCAGCAGCTTGGGAACAGGGCGCACCGGGGAGCTGTTTTTT
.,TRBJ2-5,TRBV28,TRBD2,CASSSGGPYETQYF,TGTGCCAGCAGCTCGGGGGGGCCATATGAGACCCAGTACTTC
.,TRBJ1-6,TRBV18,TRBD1,CASSLRDRGGSPLHF,TGTGCCAGCTCACTCCGGGACAGGGGAGGTTCACCCCTCCACTTT
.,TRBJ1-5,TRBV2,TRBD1,CASSGQGESNQPQHF,TGTGCCAGCAGTGGACAGGGGGAGAGCAATCAGCCCCAGCATTTT
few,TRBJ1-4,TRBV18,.,CASSPTGAGPGMEKLFF,TGTGCCAGCTCACCGACCGGGGCAGGGCCCGGGATGGAAAAACTGTTTTTT
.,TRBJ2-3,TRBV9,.,CASSVPTVSTDTQYF,TGTGCCAGCAGCGTCCCGACAGTTAGCACAGATACGCAGTATTTT
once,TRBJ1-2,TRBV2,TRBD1,CASRAEGTGGYGYTF,TGTGCCAGCAGGGCCGAGGGGACAGGGGGCTATGGCTACACCTTC
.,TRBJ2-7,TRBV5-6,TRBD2,CASSLWGTSGAWEQYF,TGTGCCAGCAGCTTGTGGGGGACTAGCGGGGCTTGGGAGCAGTACTTC
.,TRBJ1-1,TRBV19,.,CASSDRKNTEAFF,TGTGCCAGTAGTGACAGGAAGAACACTGAAGCTTTCTTT
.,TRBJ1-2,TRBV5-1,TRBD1,CASSGGQGEGYTF,TGCGCCAGCAGCGGGGGACAGGGTGAGGGCTACACCTTC
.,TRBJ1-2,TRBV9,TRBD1,CASSGVPGQDFNYGYTF,TGTGCCAGCAGCGGGGTACCGGGACAGGACTTTAACTATGGCTACACCTTC
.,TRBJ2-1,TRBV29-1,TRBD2,CSVDGLAGGPGNEQFF,TGCAGCGTTGATGGGCTAGCGGGGGGGCCGGGAAATGAGCAGTTCTTC
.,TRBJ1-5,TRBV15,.,CATSTSWDQPQHF,TGTGCCACCAGCACATCCTGGGATCAGCCCCAGCATTTT
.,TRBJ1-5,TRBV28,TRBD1,CASSSLDRGHQPQHF,TGTGCCAGCAGTTCCCTGGACAGGGGGCATCAGCCCCAGCATTTT
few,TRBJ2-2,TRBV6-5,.,CASSFRWGGTGELFF,TGTGCCAGCAGTTTTAGGTGGGGTGGCACCGGGGAGCTGTTTTTT
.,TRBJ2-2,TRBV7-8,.,CASTLGNTGELFF,TGTGCCAGCACCCTGGGGAACACCGGGGAGCTGTTTTTT
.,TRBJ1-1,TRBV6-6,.,CASSQSTEAFF,TGTGCCAGCAGTCAATCCACTGAAGCTTTCTTT
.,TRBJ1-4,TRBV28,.,CASRRQLNEKLFF,TGTGCCAGCAGACGACAGCTTAATGAAAAACTGTTTTTT
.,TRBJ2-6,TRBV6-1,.,CASSEAARGPSGANVLTF,TGTGCCAGCAGTGAAGCGGCCAGGGGCCCCTCTGGGGCCAACGTCCTGACTTTC
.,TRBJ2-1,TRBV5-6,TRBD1,CASSSRGQVNEQFF,TGTGCCAGCAGTTCACGAGGACAGGTCAATGAGCAGTTCTTC
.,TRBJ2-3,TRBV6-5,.,CASSQGINTQYF,TGTGCCAGCAGCCAAGGTATAAATACGCAGTATTTT
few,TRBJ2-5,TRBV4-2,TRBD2,CASSLLAGRQETQYF,TGTGCCAGCAGCCTACTAGCGGGGAGGCAAGAGACCCAGTACTTC
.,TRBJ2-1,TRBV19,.,CASSIGLLSNEQFF,TGTGCCAGTAGTATAGGACTGCTCAGCAATGAGCAGTTCTTC
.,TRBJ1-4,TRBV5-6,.,CASKTGGRGEKLFF,TGTGCCAGCAAGACTGGGGGGCGGGGAGAAAAACTGTTTTTT
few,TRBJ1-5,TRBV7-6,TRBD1,CASSLGQGATQPQHF,TGTGCCAGCAGCTTAGGCCAGGGGGCTACTCAGCCCCAGCATTTT